This T cell receptor (beta chain) was sequenced during a study of a mutant IDH1 vaccine in newly diagnosed glioma. Looking at the study overall: Vaccines began 4-6 weeks after radiotherapy alone, or with temozolomide cycles. Previous treatment comprised radiotherapy, temozolomide, or both, mostly both.

This CDR3 contains 14 residues. Trimming cost V 1 base and J 5 bases, with 12 bases left between them. Germline V gene sequence: CDR1 SGHNT, CDR2 YYREEE (reference sequence). Repertoires were generated with immunoSEQ multiplex PCR, while TCRdb's copy carries only in-frame clones and drops some. This sample has 50,000 to 70,000 clones, with approximately 80% found just once. Time point given: week 5, during vaccination. What each vaccine dose contained was 300 ug of mutant IDH1 20-mer peptide, accompanied by topical imiquimod. New IDH1-mutant, ATRX-lost WHO grade 3 or 4 astrocytomas occurred in donors. This clone was detected only a few times. Antigen: not known.

The sample in question was PBMCs, obtained from a glioma patient whose treatment included an IDH1 peptide vaccine. J is TRBJ1-2 and V is TRBV5-4; D gene unclear. The source is a woman aged 18-30 years with glioma. Some clones in this sample may be carry-over from other donors' samples. The CDR3 coding sequence is TGTGCCAGCAGCTTGAAGAAGGGAGATTATGGCTACACCTTC. As protein: CASSLKKGDYGYTF. The entire variable domain, with the rest obtained from reference TRBV5-4 and TRBJ1-2, is as follows: ETGVTQSPTHLIKTRGQQVTLRCSSQSGHNTVSWYQQALGQGPQFIFQYYREEENGRGNFPPRFSGLQFPNYSSELNVNALELDDSALYLCASSLKKGDYGYTFGSGTRLTVV.